Listed here are 14 T cell receptor beta chains from one sample, sequenced in a study of blood T cell repertoires in COVID-19. Libraries were prepared by immunoSEQ multiplex PCR; TCRdb keeps only in-frame clonotypes and omits some of them. This table holds about 180,000 clones, roughly nine tenths found once. The source material was peripheral blood. The receptors shown here come from a man between 65 and 79 years old with active or convalescent COVID-19.

The rearrangement uses TRBV7-9 and TRBJ2-7; 8 positions agree with TRBD1. Germline CDR1 SEHNR, CDR2 FQNEAQ (reference sequence). With 5 bases clipped from V and 3 bases from J, the junction kept 3 bases outside the gene matches. The CDR3 consists of 13 residues. In nucleotides, the CDR3 is TGTGCCAGCAGCCCCGACAGGGGCTACGAGCAGTACTTC. Translated: CASSPDRGYEQYF.

V is TRBV7-9 and J is TRBJ1-6; D call uncertain. The CDR3 has 13 residues. Germline V gene data show CDR1 as SEHNR and CDR2 as FQNEAQ (reference sequence). V was pared by 1 base and J by 6 bases, with 4 bases between. The CDR3 sequence: CASSLDGNSPLHF. In DNA form, the CDR3 reads TGTGCCAGCAGCTTAGACGGTAATTCACCCCTCCACTTT.

This clone was seen a few times. This chain uses TRBV7-9 with TRBJ2-7; possible D gene TRBD1, 5 bases. Trimming cost V 5 bases and J 2 bases, with 10 bases left between them. The germline CDR1 and CDR2 sequences are SEHNR and FQNEAQ (reference sequence). This CDR3 has 13 residues. The CDR3 sequence: CASSQGSTYEQYF. The CDR3 DNA is TGTGCCAGCAGCCAGGGTTCGACCTACGAGCAGTACTTC.

In this sample, this clone turned up a few times. This chain links TRBV19 with TRBJ1-1, with a tentative D call TRBD1 (5 bases). There are 14 residues in the CDR3. Germline lookup yields CDR1 LNHDA and CDR2 SQIVND (reference sequence). Trimming stripped 6 bases from V and 5 bases from J, with 16 bases between. CDR3 DNA sequence: TGTGCCAGTAGCCAGCCGGGGGGAGGGACTGAAGCTTTCTTT. Its translation is CASSQPGGGTEAFF.

The chain is built from TRBV5-5 and TRBJ2-2, with D maybe TRBD1 (5 bases). V lost 0 bases and J lost 1, with 13 bases in between. The CDR3 covers 17 residues. CDR1 SGHKS and CDR2 YYEKEE come from the germline V gene (reference sequence). CDR3 bases: TGTGCCAGCAGCTTGGTTAGTGGGCAGGGGAACACCGGGGAGCTGTTTTTT. Translated, it gives CASSLVSGQGNTGELFF.

The rearrangement joins TRBV5-5 to TRBJ2-3, with 7 bases fitting TRBD1. This CDR3 has 15 residues. Germline-derived CDR1 and CDR2 are SGHKS and YYEKEE (reference sequence). With 2 bases clipped from V and 4 bases from J, the junction kept 7 bases outside the gene matches. CDR3 bases: TGTGCCAGCAGCTTCCGGGACAGCCATTCAGATACGCAGTATTTT. Protein sequence: CASSFRDSHSDTQYF. The full variable domain, its missing parts supplied by reference TRBV5-5 and TRBJ2-3, is DAGVTQSPTHLIKTRGQQVTLRCSPISGHKSVSWYQQVLGQGPQFIFQYYEKEERGRGNFPDRFSARQFPNYSSELNVNALLLGDSALYLCASSFRDSHSDTQYFGPGTRLTVL.

The chain is built from TRBV18 and TRBJ2-2; 8 bases are a match to TRBD2. V lost 2 bases, J lost 3 bases, and 8 bases stayed unmatched. Germline loops: CDR1 KGHSH, CDR2 LQKENI. The CDR3 has 17 residues. The CDR3 loop is CASSPGSSGTYTGELFF. In DNA form, the CDR3 reads TGTGCCAGCTCACCAGGAAGTAGCGGGACTTACACCGGGGAGCTGTTTTTT.

V usage is TRBV6-4 and J usage is TRBJ1-1, with 10 bases fitting TRBD1. This CDR3 is built from 14 residues. Germline V gene sequence: CDR1 MRHNA, CDR2 SNTAGT. V gave up 6 bases and J gave up 7 bases; unmatched junction bases: 8. The CDR3 reads CASRRGTGALEAFF. DNA for the CDR3: TGTGCCAGCAGGAGGGGGACAGGGGCCCTTGAAGCTTTCTTT.

The chain carries TRBV6-2 or TRBV6-3 and TRBJ1-2; D gene uncertain. Germline CDR1 MNHEY, CDR2 SVGEGT. The V and J ends lost 6 bases and 3 bases respectively, with 5 bases between them. The length of the CDR3 is 11 residues. The CDR3 loop reads CASSRDYGYTF. The CDR3 nucleotides read TGTGCCAGCAGCCGAGACTATGGCTACACCTTC.

V usage is TRBV18 and J usage is TRBJ2-3, with 11 bases identical to TRBD1. Trimming cost V 5 bases and J 5 bases; bases outside gene matches: 9. The CDR3 extends over 16 amino acids. The germline CDR1 and CDR2 sequences are KGHSH and LQKENI. In DNA form, the CDR3 reads TGTGCCAGCTCAACTTCCCGGACAGGGGGCGAAGATACGCAGTATTTT. Residues: CASSTSRTGGEDTQYF.

This chain connects TRBV3-1 (or the pseudogene TRBV3-2) to TRBJ2-2; TRBD2 agrees at 7 bases. The CDR3 runs to 18 residues. J lost 0 bases, V lost 8 bases, and 15 bases had no gene match. The germline CDR1 and CDR2 sequences are LGHDT and YNNKEL (reference sequence). The CDR3 spells CASFRGGGITANTGELFF. CDR3 coding DNA: TGTGCCAGCTTTCGAGGCGGGGGAATTACGGCGAACACCGGGGAGCTGTTTTTT.

J is TRBJ2-6 and V is TRBV11-2, with no clear D. The CDR3 has 13 residues. Looked up from germline, CDR1 is SGHAT and CDR2 is FQNNGV. The V end was cut by 5 bases, the J end by 0 bases, with 2 bases between. This CDR3 is CASSHSGANVLTF. The CDR3 DNA reads as TGTGCCAGCAGCCACTCTGGGGCCAACGTCCTGACTTTC.

The CDR3 DNA reads as TGTGCCAGCAGTTCCTACCTTAAAGGACAGGGTAGCACGCAAGGTTGGGATCAGCCCCAGCATTTT. Amino acid sequence: CASSSYLKGQGSTQGWDQPQHF. The rearrangement uses TRBV28 and TRBJ1-5, with 8 bases lining up with TRBD1. V dropped 4 bases and J dropped 5; count of bases not matched to a gene: 28. Germline V gene lookup returns CDR1 MDHEN and CDR2 SYDVKM. This CDR3 spans 22 amino acids.

This chain connects TRBV10-3 to TRBJ2-6; the D gene is possibly TRBD2 (5 bases). V lost 0 bases to trimming and J lost 4 bases, with 16 bases between them. Germline lookup yields CDR1 ENHRY and CDR2 SYGVKD. The CDR3 spans 18 residues. The CDR3 region is CAISESADLRGGANVLTF. The CDR3 DNA reads as TGTGCCATCAGTGAGTCGGCGGACTTACGGGGAGGGGCCAACGTCCTGACTTTC.